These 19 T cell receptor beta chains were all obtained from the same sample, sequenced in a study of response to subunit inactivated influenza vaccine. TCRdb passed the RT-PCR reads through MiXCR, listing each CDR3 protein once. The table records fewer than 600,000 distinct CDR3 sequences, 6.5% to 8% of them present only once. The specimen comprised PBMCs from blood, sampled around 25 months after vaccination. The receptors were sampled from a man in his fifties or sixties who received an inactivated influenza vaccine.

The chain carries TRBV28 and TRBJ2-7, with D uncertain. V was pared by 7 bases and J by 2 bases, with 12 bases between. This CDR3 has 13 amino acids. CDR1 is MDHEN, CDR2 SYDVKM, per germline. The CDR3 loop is CASIDTETYEQYF. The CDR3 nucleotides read TGTGCCAGCATTGACACGGAGACCTACGAGCAGTACTTC.

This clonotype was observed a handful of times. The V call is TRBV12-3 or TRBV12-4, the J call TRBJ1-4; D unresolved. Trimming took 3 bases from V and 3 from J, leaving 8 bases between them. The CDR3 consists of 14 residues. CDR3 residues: CASSFRQANEKLFF. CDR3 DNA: TGTGCCAGCAGTTTCCGCCAGGCTAATGAAAAACTGTTTTTT.

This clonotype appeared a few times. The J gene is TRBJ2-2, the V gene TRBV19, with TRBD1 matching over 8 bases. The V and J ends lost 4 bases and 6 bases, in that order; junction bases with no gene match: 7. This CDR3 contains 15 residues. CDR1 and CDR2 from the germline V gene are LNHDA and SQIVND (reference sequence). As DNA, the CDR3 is TGTGCCAGTAGTACCGGACAGGGAATCTCCGGGGAGCTGTTTTTT. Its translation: CASSTGQGISGELFF.

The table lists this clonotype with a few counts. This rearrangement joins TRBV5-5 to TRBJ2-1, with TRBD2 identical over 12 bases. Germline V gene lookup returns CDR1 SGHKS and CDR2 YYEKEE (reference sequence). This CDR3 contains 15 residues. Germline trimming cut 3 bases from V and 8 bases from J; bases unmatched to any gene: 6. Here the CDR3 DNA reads TGTGCCAGCAGCTCGGCTAGCGGGGGGGCCCATGAGCAGTTCTTC. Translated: CASSSASGGAHEQFF.

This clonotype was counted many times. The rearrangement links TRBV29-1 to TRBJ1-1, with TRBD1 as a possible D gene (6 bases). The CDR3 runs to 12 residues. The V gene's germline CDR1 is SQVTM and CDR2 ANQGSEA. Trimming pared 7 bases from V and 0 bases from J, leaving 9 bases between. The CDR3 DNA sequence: TGCAGCGGGGGACATATGAACACTGAAGCTTTCTTT. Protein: CSGGHMNTEAFF.

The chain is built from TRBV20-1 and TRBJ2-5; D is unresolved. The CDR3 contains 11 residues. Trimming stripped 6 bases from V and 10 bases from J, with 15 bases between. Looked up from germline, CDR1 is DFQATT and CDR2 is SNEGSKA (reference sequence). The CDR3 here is CSAKTPVSQYF. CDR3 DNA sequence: TGCAGTGCGAAAACTCCGGTGAGCCAGTACTTC.

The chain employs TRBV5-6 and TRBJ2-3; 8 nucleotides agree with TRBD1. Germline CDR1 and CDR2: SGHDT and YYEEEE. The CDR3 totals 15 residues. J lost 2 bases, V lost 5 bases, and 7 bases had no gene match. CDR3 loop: CASRGQVTFTDTQYF. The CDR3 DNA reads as TGTGCCAGCAGGGGACAGGTAACCTTCACAGATACGCAGTATTTT.

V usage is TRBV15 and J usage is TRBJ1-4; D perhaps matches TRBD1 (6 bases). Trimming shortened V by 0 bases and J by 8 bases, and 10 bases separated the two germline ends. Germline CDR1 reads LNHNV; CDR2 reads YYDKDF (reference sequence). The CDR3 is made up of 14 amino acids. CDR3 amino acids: CATSRDARGEKLFF. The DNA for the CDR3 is TGTGCCACCAGCAGAGATGCGAGGGGGGAAAAACTGTTTTTT.

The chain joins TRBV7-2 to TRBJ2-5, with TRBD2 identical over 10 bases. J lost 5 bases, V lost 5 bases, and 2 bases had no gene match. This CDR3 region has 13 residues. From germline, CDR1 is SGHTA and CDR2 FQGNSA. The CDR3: CASSQLAGETQYF. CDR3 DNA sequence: TGTGCCAGCAGCCAACTAGCGGGGGAGACCCAGTACTTC.

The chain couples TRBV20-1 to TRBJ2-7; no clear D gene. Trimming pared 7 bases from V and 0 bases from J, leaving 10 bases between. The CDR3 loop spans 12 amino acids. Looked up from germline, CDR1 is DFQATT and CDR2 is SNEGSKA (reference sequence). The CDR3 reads CSGATYSYEQYF. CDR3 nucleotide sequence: TGCAGTGGGGCGACATACTCCTACGAGCAGTACTTC.

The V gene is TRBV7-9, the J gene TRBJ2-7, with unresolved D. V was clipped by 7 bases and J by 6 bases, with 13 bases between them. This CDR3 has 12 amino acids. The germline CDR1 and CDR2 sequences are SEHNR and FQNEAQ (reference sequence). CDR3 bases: TGTGCCAGCACGGGCCTTGGCGGCGAGCAGTACTTC. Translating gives CASTGLGGEQYF.

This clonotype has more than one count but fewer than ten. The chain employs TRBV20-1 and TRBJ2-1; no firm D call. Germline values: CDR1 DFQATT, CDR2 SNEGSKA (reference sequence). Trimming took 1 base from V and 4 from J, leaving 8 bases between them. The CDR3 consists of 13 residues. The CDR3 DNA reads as TGCAGTGCTAGAGTGGTCACTTACAATGAGCAGTTCTTC. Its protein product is CSARVVTYNEQFF.

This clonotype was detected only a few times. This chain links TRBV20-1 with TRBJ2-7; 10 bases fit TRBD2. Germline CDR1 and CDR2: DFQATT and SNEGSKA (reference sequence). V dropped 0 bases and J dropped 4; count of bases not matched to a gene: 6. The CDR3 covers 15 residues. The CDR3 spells CSARDVTSGVYEQYF. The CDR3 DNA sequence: TGCAGTGCTAGAGATGTCACTAGCGGGGTTTACGAGCAGTACTTC.

CDR3 amino acids: CSARVTGTNEKLFF. CDR3 nucleotides: TGCAGTGCTAGAGTTACAGGAACTAATGAAAAACTGTTTTTT. V is TRBV20-1 and J is TRBJ1-4; maybe TRBD1 (5 bases). The germline V and J ends were trimmed by 1 base and 1 base, with 7 bases remaining between them. CDR3 length: 14 residues. Germline-derived CDR1 and CDR2 are DFQATT and SNEGSKA (reference sequence).

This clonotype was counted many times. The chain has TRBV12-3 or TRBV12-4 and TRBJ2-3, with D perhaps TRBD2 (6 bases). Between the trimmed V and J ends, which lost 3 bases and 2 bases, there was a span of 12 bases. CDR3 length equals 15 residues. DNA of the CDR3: TGTGCCAGCAGTTTTAAGCGGGCGGACACAGATACGCAGTATTTT. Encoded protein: CASSFKRADTDTQYF.

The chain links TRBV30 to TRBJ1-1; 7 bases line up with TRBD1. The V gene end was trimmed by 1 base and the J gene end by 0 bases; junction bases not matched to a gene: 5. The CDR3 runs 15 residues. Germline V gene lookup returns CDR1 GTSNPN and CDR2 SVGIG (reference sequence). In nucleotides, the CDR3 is TGTGCCTGGAGTGGGGGACAGAGACTGAACACTGAAGCTTTCTTT. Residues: CAWSGGQRLNTEAFF.

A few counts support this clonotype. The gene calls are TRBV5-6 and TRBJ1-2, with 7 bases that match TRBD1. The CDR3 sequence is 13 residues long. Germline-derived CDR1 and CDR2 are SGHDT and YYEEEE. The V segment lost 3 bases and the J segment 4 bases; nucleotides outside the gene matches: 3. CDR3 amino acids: CASSSQGIYGYTF. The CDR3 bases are TGTGCCAGCAGCTCACAGGGGATCTATGGCTACACCTTC.

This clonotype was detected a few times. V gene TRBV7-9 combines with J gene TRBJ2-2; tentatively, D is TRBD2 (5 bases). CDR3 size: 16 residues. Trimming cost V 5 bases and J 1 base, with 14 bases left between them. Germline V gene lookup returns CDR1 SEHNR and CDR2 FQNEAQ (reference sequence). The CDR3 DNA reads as TGTGCCAGCAGCGGACGGGCTAGCCGGAACACCGGGGAGCTGTTTTTT. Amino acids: CASSGRASRNTGELFF.

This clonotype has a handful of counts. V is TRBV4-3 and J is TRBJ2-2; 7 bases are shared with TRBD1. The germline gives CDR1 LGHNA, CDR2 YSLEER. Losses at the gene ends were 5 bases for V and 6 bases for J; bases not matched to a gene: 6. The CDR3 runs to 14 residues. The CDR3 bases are TGCGCCAGCAGCAAACAGGGGCCCCCCGGGGAGCTGTTTTTT. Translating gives CASSKQGPPGELFF.